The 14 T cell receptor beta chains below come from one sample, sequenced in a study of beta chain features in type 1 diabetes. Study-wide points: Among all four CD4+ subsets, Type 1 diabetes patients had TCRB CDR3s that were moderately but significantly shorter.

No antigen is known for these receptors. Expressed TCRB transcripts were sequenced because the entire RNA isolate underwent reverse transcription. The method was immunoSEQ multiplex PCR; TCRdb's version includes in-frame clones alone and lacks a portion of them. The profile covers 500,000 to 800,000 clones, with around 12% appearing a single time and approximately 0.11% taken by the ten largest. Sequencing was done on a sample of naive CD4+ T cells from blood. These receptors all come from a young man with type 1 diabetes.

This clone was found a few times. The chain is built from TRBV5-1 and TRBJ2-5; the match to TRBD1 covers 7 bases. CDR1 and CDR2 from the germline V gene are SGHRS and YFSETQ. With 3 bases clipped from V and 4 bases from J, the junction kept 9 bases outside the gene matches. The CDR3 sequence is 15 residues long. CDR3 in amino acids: CASSSSLRQGETQYF. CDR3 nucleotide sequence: TGCGCCAGCAGCTCCTCCTTGAGACAGGGAGAGACCCAGTACTTC.

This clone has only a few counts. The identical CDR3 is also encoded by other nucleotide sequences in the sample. The CDR3 spells CASSLDYEQYF. Here the CDR3 DNA reads TGTGCCAGCAGCTTAGACTACGAGCAGTACTTC. The V gene is TRBV7-2, the J gene TRBJ2-7; D gene unclear. CDR1 is SGHTA and CDR2 is FQGNSA in the germline V gene. The germline V and J ends were trimmed by 1 base and 3 bases, with 1 base remaining between them. The CDR3 spans 11 residues.

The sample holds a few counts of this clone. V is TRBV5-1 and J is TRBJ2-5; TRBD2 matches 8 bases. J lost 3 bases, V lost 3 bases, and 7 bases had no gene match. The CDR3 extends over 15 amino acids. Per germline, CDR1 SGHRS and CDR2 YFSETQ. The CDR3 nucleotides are TGCGCCAGCAGCTATTTGACTAGCGCAGAAGAGACCCAGTACTTC. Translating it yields CASSYLTSAEETQYF.

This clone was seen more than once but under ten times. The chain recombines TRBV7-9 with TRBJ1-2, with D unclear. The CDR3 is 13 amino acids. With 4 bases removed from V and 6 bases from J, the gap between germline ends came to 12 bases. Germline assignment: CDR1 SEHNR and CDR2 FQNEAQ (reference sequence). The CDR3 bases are TGTGCCAGCAGCTCACATGGGGAAGATGGCTACACCTTC. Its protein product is CASSSHGEDGYTF.

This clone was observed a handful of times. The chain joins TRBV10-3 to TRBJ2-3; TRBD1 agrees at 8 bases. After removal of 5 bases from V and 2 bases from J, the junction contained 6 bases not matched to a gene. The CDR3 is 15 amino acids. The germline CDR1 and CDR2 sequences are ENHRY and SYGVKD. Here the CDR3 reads CAISNDRGITDTQYF. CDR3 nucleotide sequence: TGTGCCATCAGTAACGACAGGGGTATCACAGATACGCAGTATTTT.

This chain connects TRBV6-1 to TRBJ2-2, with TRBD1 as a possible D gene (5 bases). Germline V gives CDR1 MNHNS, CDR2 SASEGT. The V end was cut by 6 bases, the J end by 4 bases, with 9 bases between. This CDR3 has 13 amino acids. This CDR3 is CASRLGPTGELFF. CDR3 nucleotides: TGTGCCAGCAGACTGGGGCCCACCGGGGAGCTGTTTTTT.

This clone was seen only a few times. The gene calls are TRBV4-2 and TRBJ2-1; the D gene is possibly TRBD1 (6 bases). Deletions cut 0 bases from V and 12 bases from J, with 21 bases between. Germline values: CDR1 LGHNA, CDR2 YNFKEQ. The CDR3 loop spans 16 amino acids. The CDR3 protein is CASSQDGRGRRGGQFF. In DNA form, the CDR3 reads TGTGCCAGCAGCCAAGACGGCAGGGGACGCCGAGGGGGGCAGTTCTTC.

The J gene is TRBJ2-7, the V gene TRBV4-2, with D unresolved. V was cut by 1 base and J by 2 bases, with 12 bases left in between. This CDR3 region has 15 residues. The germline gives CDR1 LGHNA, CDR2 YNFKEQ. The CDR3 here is CASSQVRTAPYEQYF. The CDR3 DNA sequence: TGTGCCAGCAGCCAAGTCAGGACGGCCCCCTACGAGCAGTACTTC.

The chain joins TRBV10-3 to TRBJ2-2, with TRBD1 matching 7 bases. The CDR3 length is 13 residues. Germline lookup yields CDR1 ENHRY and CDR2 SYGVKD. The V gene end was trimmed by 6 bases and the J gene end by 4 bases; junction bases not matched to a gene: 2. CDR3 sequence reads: CAIRDRATGELFF. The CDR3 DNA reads TGTGCCATCAGAGACAGGGCCACCGGGGAGCTGTTTTTT.

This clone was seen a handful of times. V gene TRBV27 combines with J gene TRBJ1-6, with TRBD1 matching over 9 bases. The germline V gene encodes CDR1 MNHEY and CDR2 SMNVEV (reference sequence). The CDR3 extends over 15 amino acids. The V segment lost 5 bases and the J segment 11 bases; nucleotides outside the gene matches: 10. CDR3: CASSPGQGWVPPLHF. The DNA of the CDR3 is TGTGCCAGCAGTCCCGGACAGGGGTGGGTGCCACCCCTCCACTTT.

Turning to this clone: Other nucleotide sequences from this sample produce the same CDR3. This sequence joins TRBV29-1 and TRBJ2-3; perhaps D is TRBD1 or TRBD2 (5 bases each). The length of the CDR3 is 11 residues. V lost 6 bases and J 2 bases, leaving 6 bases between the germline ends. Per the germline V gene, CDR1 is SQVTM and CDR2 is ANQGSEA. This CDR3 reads CSVGTTDTQYF. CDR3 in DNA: TGCAGCGTCGGGACCACAGATACGCAGTATTTT.

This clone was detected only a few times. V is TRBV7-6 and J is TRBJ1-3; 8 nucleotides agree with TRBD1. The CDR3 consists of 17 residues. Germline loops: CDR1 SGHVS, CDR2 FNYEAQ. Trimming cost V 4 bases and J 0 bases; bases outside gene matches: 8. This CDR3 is CASSSQTGVSSGNTIYF. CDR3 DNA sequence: TGTGCCAGCAGCTCACAGACAGGGGTGAGCTCTGGAAACACCATATATTTT.

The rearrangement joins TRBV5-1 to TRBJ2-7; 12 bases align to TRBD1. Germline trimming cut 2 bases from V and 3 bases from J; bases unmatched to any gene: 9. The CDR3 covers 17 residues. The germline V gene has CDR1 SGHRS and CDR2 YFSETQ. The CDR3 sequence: CASSFNPGTGGGYEQYF. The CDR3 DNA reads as TGCGCCAGCAGCTTCAACCCCGGGACAGGGGGCGGCTACGAGCAGTACTTC.

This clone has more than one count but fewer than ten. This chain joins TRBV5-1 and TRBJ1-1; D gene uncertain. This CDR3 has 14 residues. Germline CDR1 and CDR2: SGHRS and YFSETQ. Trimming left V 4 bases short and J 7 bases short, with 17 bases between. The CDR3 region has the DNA TGCGCCAGCAGCAAGGACGGTGGGAATATTGAAGCTTTCTTT. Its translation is CASSKDGGNIEAFF.